These 9 T cell receptor beta chains came from one sample sequenced in a study of TIL therapy for anti-PD-1-resistant metastatic lung cancer. Sequencing used immunoSEQ v3. Assay used: immunoSEQ multiplex PCR; TCRdb lists only in-frame clones, some missing. The sample contains approximately 45,000 clones, approximately 79% of which appear only once. Time point defined: pre-treatment sample, taken before nivolumab and TIL therapy. Material: blood, obtained at baseline. The receptors shown here come from a man aged 65 to 85 with non-small cell lung cancer.

The chain has TRBV11-1 and TRBJ1-3; 7 nucleotides match TRBD1. From germline, CDR1 is SGHAT and CDR2 FQDESV (reference sequence). V was clipped by 5 bases and J by 0 bases; unmatched bases: 4. The CDR3 has 15 amino acids. The CDR3 loop is CASSTGQSSGNTIYF. The DNA for the CDR3 is TGTGCCAGCAGCACGGGACAGAGCTCTGGAAACACCATATATTTT.

This clone was seen many times. This chain joins TRBV5-3 and TRBJ1-2; D unresolved. TRBV5-3 is treated as an ORF (open reading frame) with a function not yet certain. The germline V and J ends were trimmed by 0 bases and 3 bases, with 9 bases remaining between them. The CDR3 is made up of 14 amino acids. The CDR3 nucleotides read TGTGCCAGAAGCTTGGGACACCTCCACTATGGCTACACCTTC. Protein product: CARSLGHLHYGYTF.

This CDR3 reads CASKLVGSGNTIYF. The CDR3 DNA reads as TGTGCCAGTAAATTGGTGGGGTCTGGAAACACCATATATTTT. The V gene is TRBV19, the J gene TRBJ1-3; D is undetermined. Germline loops: CDR1 LNHDA, CDR2 SQIVND (reference sequence). The CDR3 has 14 amino acids. With 7 bases removed from V and 1 base from J, the gap between germline ends came to 11 bases.

V gene TRBV29-1 combines with J gene TRBJ2-1; 11 positions match TRBD2. The CDR3 is 15 amino acids. Germline loops: CDR1 SQVTM, CDR2 ANQGSEA. Losses at the gene ends were 6 bases for V and 7 bases for J; bases not matched to a gene: 11. The CDR3 protein is CSVDNLAGGGNEQFF. The CDR3, as DNA: TGCAGCGTGGATAATCTAGCGGGAGGAGGGAATGAGCAGTTCTTC.

CDR3 region: CASSGPGLAGGPYEQYF. DNA of the CDR3: TGTGCCAGCAGCGGGCCGGGACTAGCGGGAGGACCTTACGAGCAGTACTTC. V gene TRBV11-2 combines with J gene TRBJ2-7, with 15 bases fitting TRBD2. CDR1 is SGHAT and CDR2 is FQNNGV in the germline V gene. V lost 5 bases to trimming and J lost 4 bases; unmatched junction nucleotides: 9. The CDR3 is made up of 17 amino acids. Using reference TRBV11-2 and TRBJ2-7 for the parts outside the CDR3, the full variable domain is EAGVAQSPRYKIIEKRQSVAFWCNPISGHATLYWYQQILGQGPKLLIQFQNNGVVDDSQLPKDRFSAERLKGVDSTLKIQPAKLEDSAVYLCASSGPGLAGGPYEQYFGPGTRLTVT.

CDR3 nucleotide sequence: TGTGCCAGCAGCCCTAACAGGGCTCGGGGCACTGAAGCTTTCTTT. It codes for CASSPNRARGTEAFF. This chain connects TRBV7-2 to TRBJ1-1; D might be TRBD1 (6 bases). CDR1 is SGHTA and CDR2 is FQGNSA in the germline V gene. Trimming left V 5 bases short and J 4 bases short, with 17 bases between. The length of the CDR3 is 15 residues.

The rearrangement joins TRBV27 to TRBJ2-2, with 11 bases that match TRBD2. The germline V gene encodes CDR1 MNHEY and CDR2 SMNVEV (reference sequence). J lost 7 bases, V lost 9 bases, and 13 bases had no gene match. This CDR3 has 16 residues. CDR3 protein: CASGLRLAGYGGELFF. The CDR3 coding sequence is TGTGCCAGTGGCCTGCGACTAGCGGGATACGGCGGGGAGCTGTTTTTT.

Regarding this clone: Other DNA variants within this sample encode the same CDR3. The rearrangement joins TRBV19 to TRBJ2-1, with D uncertain. V was clipped by 2 bases and J by 3 bases, with 11 bases between them. Germline assignment: CDR1 LNHDA and CDR2 SQIVND (reference sequence). The CDR3 sequence is 15 residues long. CDR3 residues: CASSINGGSYNEQFF. DNA of the CDR3: TGTGCCAGTAGTATAAACGGCGGAAGCTACAATGAGCAGTTCTTC.

The chain has TRBV6-5 and TRBJ2-3, with 11 bases matching TRBD1. After removal of 4 bases from V and 5 bases from J, the junction contained 8 bases not matched to a gene. CDR1 and CDR2 from the germline V gene are MNHEY and SVGAGI. The CDR3 contains 16 residues. The CDR3: CASSSGTGGRVDTQYF. The CDR3 nucleotides read TGTGCCAGCAGTTCCGGGACAGGGGGTAGAGTAGATACGCAGTATTTT.